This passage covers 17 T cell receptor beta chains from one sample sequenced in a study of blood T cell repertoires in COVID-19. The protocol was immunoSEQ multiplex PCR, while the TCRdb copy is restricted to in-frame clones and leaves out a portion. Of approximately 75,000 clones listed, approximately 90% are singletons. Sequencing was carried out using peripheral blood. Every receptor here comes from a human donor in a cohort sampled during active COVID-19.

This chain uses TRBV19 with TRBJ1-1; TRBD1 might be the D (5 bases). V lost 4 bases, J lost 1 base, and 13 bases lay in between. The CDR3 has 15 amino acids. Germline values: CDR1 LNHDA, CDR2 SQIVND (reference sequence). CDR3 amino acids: CASSTQGLKNTEAFF. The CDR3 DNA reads TGTGCCAGTAGTACTCAGGGACTGAAGAACACTGAAGCTTTCTTT.

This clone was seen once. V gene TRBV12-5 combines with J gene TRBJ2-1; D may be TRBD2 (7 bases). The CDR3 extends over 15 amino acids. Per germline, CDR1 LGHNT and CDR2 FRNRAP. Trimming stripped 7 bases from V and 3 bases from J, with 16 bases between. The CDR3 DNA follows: TGTGCTAGTGCCCAAAGGGGGGGTAACTACAATGAGCAGTTCTTC. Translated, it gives CASAQRGGNYNEQFF. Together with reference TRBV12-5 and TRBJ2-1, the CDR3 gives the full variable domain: DARVTQTPRHKVTEMGQEVTMRCQPILGHNTVFWYRQTMMQGLELLAYFRNRAPLDDSGMPKDRFSAEMPDATLATLKIQPSEPRDSAVYFCASAQRGGNYNEQFFGPGTRLTVL.

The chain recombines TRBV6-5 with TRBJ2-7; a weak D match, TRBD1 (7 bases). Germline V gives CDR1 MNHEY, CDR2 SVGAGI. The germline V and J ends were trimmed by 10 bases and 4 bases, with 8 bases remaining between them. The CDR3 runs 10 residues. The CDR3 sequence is CATGGYEQYF. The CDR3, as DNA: TGTGCCACAGGGGGGTACGAGCAGTACTTC.

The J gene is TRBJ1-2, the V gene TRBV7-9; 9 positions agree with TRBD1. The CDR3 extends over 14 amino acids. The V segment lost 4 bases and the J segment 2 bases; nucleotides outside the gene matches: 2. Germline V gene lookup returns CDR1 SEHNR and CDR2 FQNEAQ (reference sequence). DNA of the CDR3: TGTGCCAGCAGCTCAGGGACAGGGAACTATGGCTACACCTTC. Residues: CASSSGTGNYGYTF. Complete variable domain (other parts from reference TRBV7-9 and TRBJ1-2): DTGVSQNPRHKITKRGQNVTFRCDPISEHNRLYWYRQTLGQGPEFLTYFQNEAQLEKSRLLSDRFSAERPKGSFSTLEIQRTEQGDSAMYLCASSSGTGNYGYTFGSGTRLTVV.

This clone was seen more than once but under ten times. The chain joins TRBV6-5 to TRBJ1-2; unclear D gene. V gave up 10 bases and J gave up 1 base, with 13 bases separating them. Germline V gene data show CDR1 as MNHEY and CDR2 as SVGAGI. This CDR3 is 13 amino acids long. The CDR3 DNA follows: TGTGCCACTTCAGGCCCTCTTAACTATGGCTACACCTTC. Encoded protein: CATSGPLNYGYTF.

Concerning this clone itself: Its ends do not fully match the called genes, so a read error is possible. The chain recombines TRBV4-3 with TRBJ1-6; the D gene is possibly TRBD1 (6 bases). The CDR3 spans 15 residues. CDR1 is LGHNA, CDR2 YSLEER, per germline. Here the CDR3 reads CASSQDRGYSSPLHF. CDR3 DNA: TGCGCCAGCAGCCAAGACAGGGGTTATAGTTCACCCCTCCACTTT.

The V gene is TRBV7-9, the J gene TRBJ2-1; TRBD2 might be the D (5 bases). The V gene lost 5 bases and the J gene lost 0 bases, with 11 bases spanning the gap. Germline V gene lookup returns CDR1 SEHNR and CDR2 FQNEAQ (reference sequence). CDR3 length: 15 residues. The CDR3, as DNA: TGTGCCAGCAGCCCCAGAGGGAGCTCCTACAATGAGCAGTTCTTC. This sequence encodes CASSPRGSSYNEQFF. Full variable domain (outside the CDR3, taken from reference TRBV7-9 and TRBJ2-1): DTGVSQNPRHKITKRGQNVTFRCDPISEHNRLYWYRQTLGQGPEFLTYFQNEAQLEKSRLLSDRFSAERPKGSFSTLEIQRTEQGDSAMYLCASSPRGSSYNEQFFGPGTRLTVL.

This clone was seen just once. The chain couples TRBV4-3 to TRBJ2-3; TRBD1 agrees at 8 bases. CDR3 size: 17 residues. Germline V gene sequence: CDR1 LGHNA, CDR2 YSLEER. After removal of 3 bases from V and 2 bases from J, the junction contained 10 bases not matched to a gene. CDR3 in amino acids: CASSQGDRFQPTDTQYF. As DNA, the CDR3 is TGCGCCAGCAGCCAGGGGGACAGGTTCCAACCCACAGATACGCAGTATTTT.

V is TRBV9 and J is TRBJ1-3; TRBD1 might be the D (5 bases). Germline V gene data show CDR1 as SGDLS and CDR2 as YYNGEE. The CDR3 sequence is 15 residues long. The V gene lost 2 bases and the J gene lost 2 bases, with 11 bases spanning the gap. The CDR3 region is CASSVGGVAGNTIYF. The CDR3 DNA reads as TGTGCCAGCAGCGTCGGGGGTGTGGCTGGAAACACCATATATTTT.

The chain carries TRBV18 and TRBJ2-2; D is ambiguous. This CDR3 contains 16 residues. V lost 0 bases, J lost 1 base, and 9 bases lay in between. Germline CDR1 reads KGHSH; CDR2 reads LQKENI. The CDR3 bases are TGTGCCAGCTCACCACCGACGGCAGGGAACACCGGGGAGCTGTTTTTT. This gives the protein CASSPPTAGNTGELFF.

CDR3 coding DNA: TGTGCCAGCAGCCCGGGACAGGGGAATGGCTACACCTTC. It specifies CASSPGQGNGYTF. The chain combines TRBV27 with TRBJ1-2, with TRBD1 matching 10 bases. Germline assignment: CDR1 MNHEY and CDR2 SMNVEV (reference sequence). The CDR3 is 13 amino acids. V was clipped by 6 bases and J by 6 bases; unmatched bases: 4.

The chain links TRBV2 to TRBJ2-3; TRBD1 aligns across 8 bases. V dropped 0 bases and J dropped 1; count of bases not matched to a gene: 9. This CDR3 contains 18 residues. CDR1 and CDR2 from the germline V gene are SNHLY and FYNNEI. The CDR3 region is CASSEAAGGVGGTDTQYF. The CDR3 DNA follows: TGTGCCAGCAGTGAAGCGGCAGGGGGCGTTGGGGGCACAGATACGCAGTATTTT.

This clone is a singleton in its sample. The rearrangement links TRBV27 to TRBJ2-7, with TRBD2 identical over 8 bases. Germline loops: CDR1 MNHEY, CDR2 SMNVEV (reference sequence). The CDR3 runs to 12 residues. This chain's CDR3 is CAKAGASREQYF. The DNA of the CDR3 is TGTGCTAAAGCGGGGGCCTCGAGAGAGCAGTACTTC.

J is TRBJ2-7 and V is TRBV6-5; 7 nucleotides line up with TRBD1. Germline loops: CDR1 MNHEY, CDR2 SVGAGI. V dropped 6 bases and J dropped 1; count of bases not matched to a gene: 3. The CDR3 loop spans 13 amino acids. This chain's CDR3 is CASSGTASYEQYF. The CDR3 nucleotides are TGTGCCAGCAGCGGGACAGCATCCTACGAGCAGTACTTC.

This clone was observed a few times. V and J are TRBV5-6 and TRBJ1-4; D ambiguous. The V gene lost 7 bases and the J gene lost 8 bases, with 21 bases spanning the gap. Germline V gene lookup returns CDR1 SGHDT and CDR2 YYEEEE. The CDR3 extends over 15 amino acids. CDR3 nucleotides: TGTGCCAGCTCACAAAAGGGAGGTTTGAACGAAAAACTGTTTTTT. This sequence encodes CASSQKGGLNEKLFF.

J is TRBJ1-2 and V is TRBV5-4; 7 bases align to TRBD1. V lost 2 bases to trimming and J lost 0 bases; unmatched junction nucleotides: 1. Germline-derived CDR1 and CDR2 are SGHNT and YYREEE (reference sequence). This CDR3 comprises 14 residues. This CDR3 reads CASSFGTANYGYTF. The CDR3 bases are TGTGCCAGCAGCTTCGGGACAGCTAACTATGGCTACACCTTC.

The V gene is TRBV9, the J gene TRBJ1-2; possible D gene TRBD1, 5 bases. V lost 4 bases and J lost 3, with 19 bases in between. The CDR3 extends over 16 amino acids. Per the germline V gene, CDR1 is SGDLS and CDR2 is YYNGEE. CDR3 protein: CASSSRGSGEDYGYTF. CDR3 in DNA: TGTGCCAGCAGCAGTAGGGGAAGTGGGGAGGACTATGGCTACACCTTC.